The text below deals with one TCR beta chain. Germline loops: CDR1 SGHVS, CDR2 FQNEAQ. The V end was cut by 4 bases, the J end by 0 bases, with 12 bases between. The CDR3 runs 15 residues. How the authors handled the data: Reference gene primer amplification yielded estimated nucleated cell counts. The assay was immunoSEQ multiplex PCR, and TCRdb's table has in-frame clones only and misses some. Clone size and V and J calls were adopted from that table, with D and trimming inferred from the DNA. The sample carries some 300,000 clones, 85% to 90% recorded once. This sample was taken from a study of blood T cell repertoires in COVID-19. At the level of the study: The samples span acute and convalescent COVID-19 from the United States, Italy and Spain. T cells, B-cell-depleted T cells, or PBMCs provided the cDNA or gDNA that served as material.

The source is a woman in her fifties or sixties with COVID-19, enrolled during active disease. V is TRBV7-8 and J is TRBJ1-2; no firm D call. Sample: peripheral blood. This chain's CDR3 is CASSYTGETNYGYTF. The CDR3 DNA reads TGTGCCAGCAGCTATACGGGAGAAACTAACTATGGCTACACCTTC.